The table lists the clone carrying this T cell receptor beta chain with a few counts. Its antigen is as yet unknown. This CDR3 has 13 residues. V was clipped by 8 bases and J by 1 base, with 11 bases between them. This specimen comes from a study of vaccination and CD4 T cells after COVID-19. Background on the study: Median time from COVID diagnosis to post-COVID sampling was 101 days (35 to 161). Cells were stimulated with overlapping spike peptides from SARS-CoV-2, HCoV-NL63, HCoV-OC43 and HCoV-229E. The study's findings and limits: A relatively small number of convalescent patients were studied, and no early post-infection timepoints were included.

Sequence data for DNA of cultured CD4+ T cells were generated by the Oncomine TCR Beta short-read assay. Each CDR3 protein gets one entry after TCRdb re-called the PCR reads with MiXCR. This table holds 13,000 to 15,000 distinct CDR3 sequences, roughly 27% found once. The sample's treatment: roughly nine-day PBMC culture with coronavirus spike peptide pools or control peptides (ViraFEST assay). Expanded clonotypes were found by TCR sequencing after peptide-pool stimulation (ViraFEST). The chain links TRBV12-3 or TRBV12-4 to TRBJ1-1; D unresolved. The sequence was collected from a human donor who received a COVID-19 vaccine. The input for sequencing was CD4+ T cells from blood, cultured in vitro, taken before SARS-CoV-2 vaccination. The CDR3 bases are TGTGCCAGCGGTGGGCAGGAGAACACTGAAGCTTTCTTT. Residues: CASGGQENTEAFF.